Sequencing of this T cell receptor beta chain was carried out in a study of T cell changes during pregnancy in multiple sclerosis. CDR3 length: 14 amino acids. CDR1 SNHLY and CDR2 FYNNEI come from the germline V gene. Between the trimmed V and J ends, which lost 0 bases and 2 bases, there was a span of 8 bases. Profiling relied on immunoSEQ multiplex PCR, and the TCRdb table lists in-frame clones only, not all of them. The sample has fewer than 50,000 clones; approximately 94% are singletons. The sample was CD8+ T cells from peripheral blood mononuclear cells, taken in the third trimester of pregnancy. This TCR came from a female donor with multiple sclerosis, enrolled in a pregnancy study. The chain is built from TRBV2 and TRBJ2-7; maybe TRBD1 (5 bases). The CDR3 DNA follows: TGTGCCAGCAGTGAAGCGACAGCAACCTACGAGCAGTACTTC. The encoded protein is CASSEATATYEQYF.